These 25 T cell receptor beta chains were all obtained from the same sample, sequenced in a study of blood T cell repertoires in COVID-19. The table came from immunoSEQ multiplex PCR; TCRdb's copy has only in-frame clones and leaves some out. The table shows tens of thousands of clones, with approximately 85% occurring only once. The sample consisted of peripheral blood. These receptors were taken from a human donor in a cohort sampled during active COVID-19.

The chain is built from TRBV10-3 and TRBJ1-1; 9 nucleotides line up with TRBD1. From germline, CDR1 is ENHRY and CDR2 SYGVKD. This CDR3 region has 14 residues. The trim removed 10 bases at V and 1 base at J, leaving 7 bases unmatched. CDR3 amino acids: CATQDRGKNTEAFF. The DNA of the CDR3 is TGTGCCACCCAGGACAGGGGAAAGAACACTGAAGCTTTCTTT.

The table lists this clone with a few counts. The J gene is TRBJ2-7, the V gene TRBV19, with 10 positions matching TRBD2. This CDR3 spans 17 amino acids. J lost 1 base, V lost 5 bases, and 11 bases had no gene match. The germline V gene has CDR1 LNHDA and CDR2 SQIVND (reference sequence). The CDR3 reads CASSSEGLAGVSYEQYF. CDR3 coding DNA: TGTGCCAGTAGTTCCGAGGGCCTAGCGGGGGTATCCTACGAGCAGTACTTC.

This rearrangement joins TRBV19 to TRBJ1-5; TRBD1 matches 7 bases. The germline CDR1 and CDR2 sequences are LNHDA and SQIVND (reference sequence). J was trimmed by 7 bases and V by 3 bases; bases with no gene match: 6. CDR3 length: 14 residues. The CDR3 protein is CASSITGDGQPQHF. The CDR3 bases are TGTGCCAGTAGTATTACAGGGGATGGGCAGCCCCAGCATTTT. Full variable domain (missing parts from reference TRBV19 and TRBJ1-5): DGGITQSPKYLFRKEGQNVTLSCEQNLNHDAMYWYRQDPGQGLRLIYYSQIVNDFQKGDIAEGYSVSREKKESFPLTVTSAQKNPTAFYLCASSITGDGQPQHFGDGTRLSIL.

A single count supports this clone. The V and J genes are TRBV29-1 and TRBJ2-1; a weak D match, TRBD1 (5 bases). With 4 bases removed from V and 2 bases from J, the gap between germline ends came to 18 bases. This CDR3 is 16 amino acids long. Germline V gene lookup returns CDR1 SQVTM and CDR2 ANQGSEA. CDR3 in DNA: TGCAGCGTTGTAGGGTTCCAGGGTGGACCCTACAATGAGCAGTTCTTC. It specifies CSVVGFQGGPYNEQFF.

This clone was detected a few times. CDR3 DNA sequence: TGTGCCAGCAGTCCTGACAGTGTCAATCAGCCCCAGCATTTT. Protein product: CASSPDSVNQPQHF. The chain is built from TRBV2 and TRBJ1-5, with D possibly TRBD1 on 5 matching bases. Germline V gives CDR1 SNHLY, CDR2 FYNNEI. CDR3 length: 14 residues. Trimming removed 5 bases from V and 3 bases from J, with 11 bases in between.

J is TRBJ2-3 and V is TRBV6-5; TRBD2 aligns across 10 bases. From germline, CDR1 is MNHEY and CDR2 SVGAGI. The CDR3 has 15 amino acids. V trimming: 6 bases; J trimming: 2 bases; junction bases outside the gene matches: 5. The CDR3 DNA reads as TGTGCCAGCAGCTCGCTAGCGGGAGCCACAGATACGCAGTATTTT. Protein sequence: CASSSLAGATDTQYF.

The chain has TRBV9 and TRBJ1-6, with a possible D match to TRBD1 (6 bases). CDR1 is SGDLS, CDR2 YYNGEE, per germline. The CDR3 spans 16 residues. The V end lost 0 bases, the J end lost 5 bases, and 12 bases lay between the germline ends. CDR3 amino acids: CASSVEAGHNNSPLHF. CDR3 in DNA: TGTGCCAGCAGCGTAGAAGCGGGACATAATAATTCACCCCTCCACTTT.

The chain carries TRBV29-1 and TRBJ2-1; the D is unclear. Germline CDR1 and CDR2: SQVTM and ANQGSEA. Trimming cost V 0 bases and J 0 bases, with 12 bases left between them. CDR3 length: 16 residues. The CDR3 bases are TGCAGCGTTGAAGATCCTGCGGTTAGCTCCTACAATGAGCAGTTCTTC. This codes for CSVEDPAVSSYNEQFF.

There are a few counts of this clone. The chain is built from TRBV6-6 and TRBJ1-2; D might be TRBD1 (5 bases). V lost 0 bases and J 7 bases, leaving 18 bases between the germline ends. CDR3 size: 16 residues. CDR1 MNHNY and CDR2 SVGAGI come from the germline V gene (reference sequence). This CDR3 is CASSYSGTGTMSGYTF. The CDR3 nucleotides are TGTGCCAGCAGTTACTCGGGAACCGGGACTATGAGTGGCTACACCTTC.

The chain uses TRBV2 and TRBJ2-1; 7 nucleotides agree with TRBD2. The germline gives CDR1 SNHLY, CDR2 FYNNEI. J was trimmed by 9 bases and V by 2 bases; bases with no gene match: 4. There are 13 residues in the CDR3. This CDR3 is CASSERGDSEQFF. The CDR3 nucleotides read TGTGCCAGCAGTGAACGGGGGGACTCTGAGCAGTTCTTC. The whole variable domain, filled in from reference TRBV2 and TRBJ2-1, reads EPEVTQTPSHQVTQMGQEVILRCVPISNHLYFYWYRQILGQKVEFLVSFYNNEISEKSEIFDDQFSVERPDGSNFTLKIRSTKLEDSAMYFCASSERGDSEQFFGPGTRLTVL.

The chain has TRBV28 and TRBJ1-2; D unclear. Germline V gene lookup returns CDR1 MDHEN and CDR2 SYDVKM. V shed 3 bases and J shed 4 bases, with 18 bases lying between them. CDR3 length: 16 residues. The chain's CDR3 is CASSFSGSSFLYGYTF. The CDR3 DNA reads TGTGCCAGCAGTTTTTCGGGGTCCTCCTTCCTCTATGGCTACACCTTC.

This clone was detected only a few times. CDR3 amino acids: CASSIGRSNEQFF. DNA of the CDR3: TGTGCCAGCAGCATAGGACGGAGCAATGAGCAGTTCTTC. The chain uses TRBV11-2 and TRBJ2-1; no clear D. Trimming removed 5 bases from V and 6 bases from J, with 11 bases in between. CDR1 SGHAT and CDR2 FQNNGV come from the germline V gene. The CDR3 extends over 13 amino acids. The full variable domain, rest sourced from reference TRBV11-2 and TRBJ2-1, is EAGVAQSPRYKIIEKRQSVAFWCNPISGHATLYWYQQILGQGPKLLIQFQNNGVVDDSQLPKDRFSAERLKGVDSTLKIQPAKLEDSAVYLCASSIGRSNEQFFGPGTRLTVL.

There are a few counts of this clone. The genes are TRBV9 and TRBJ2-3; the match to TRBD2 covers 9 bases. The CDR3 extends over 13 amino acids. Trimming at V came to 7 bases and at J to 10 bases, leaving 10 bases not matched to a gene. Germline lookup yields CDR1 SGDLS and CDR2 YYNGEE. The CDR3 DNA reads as TGTGCCAGCGCTAGCGGGGCCAATGGGGCGCAGTATTTT. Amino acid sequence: CASASGANGAQYF.

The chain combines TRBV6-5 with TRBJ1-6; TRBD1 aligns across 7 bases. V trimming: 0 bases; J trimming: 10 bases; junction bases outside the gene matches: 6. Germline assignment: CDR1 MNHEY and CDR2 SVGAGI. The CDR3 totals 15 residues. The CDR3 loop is CASSYSWQGGSPLHF. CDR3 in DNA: TGTGCCAGCAGTTACTCATGGCAGGGGGGCTCACCCCTCCACTTT.

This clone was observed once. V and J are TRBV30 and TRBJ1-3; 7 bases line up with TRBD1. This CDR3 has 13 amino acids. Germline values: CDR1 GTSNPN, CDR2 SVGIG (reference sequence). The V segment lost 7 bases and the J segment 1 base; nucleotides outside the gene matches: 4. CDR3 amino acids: CASDRESGNTIYF. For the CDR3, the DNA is TGTGCCTCTGACAGGGAATCTGGAAACACCATATATTTT.

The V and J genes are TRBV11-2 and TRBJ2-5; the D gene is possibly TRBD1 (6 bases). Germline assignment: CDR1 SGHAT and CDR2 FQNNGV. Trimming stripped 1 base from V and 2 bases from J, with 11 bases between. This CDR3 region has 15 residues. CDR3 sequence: CASSLGGQTQETQYF. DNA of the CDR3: TGTGCCAGCAGCTTAGGGGGGCAAACACAAGAGACCCAGTACTTC.

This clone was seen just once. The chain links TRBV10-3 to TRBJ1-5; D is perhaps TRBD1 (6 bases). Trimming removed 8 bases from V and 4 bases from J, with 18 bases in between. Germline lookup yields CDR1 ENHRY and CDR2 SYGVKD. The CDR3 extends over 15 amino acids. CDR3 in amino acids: CAIAKGGQGNQPQHF. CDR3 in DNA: TGTGCCATCGCAAAGGGGGGGCAGGGGAATCAGCCCCAGCATTTT.

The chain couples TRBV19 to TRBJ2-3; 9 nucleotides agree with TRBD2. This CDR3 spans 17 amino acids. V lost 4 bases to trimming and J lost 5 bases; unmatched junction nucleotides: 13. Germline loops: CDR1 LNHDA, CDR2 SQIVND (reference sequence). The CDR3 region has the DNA TGTGCCAGTAGTACCTCTGCCGGGACTAGCAGAGGAGATACGCAGTATTTT. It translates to CASSTSAGTSRGDTQYF. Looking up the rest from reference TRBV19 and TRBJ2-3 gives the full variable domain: DGGITQSPKYLFRKEGQNVTLSCEQNLNHDAMYWYRQDPGQGLRLIYYSQIVNDFQKGDIAEGYSVSREKKESFPLTVTSAQKNPTAFYLCASSTSAGTSRGDTQYFGPGTRLTVL.

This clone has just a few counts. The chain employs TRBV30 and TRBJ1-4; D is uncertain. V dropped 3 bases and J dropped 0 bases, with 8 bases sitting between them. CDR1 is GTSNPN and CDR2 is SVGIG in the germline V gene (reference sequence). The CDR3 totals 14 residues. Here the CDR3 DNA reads TGTGCCTGGAGGCGGCGTCCAACTAATGAAAAACTGTTTTTT. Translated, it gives CAWRRRPTNEKLFF.

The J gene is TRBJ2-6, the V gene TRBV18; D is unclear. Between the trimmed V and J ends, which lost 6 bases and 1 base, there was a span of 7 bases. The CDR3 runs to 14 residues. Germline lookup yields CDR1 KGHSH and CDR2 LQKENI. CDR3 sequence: CASSRESGANVLTF. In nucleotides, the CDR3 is TGTGCCAGCTCGCGAGAGTCTGGGGCCAACGTCCTGACTTTC.

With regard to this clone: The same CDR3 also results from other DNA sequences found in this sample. In nucleotides, the CDR3 is TGTGCCAGCAGCCGAGGGGGAGGGTTTAGCTCCTACAATGAGCAGTTCTTC. Amino acids: CASSRGGGFSSYNEQFF. This chain joins TRBV6-6 and TRBJ2-1, with D maybe TRBD2 (7 bases). The CDR3 is made up of 17 amino acids. From germline, CDR1 is MNHNY and CDR2 SVGAGI (reference sequence). Trimming stripped 6 bases from V and 0 bases from J, with 18 bases between.

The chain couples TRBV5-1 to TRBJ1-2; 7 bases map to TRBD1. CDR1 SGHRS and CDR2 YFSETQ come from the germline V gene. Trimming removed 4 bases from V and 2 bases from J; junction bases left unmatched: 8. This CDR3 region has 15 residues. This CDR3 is CASSTGTALNYGYTF. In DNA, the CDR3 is TGCGCCAGCAGCACCGGGACAGCATTAAACTATGGCTACACCTTC.

CDR3 sequence: CASSPGTAGANVLTF. DNA of the CDR3: TGTGCCAGCAGTCCAGGGACAGCTGGGGCCAACGTCCTGACTTTC. The genes are TRBV6-5 and TRBJ2-6; 7 nucleotides agree with TRBD1. Per the germline V gene, CDR1 is MNHEY and CDR2 is SVGAGI. The length of the CDR3 is 15 residues. Losses at the gene ends were 5 bases for V and 2 bases for J; bases not matched to a gene: 3.

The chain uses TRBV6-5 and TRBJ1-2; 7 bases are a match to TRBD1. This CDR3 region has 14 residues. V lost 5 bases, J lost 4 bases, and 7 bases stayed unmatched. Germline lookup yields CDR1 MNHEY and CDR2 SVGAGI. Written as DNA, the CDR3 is TGTGCCAGCAGTCGAACGGGACAGATCTATGGCTACACCTTC. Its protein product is CASSRTGQIYGYTF.

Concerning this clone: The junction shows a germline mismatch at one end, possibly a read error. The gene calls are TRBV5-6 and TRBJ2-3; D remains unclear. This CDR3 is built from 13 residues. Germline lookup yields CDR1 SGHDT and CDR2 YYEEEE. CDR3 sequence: CASTRSSSLGSPF. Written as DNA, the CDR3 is TGTGCCAGCACGAGATCCTCTTCCCTGGGCAGCCCATTT.